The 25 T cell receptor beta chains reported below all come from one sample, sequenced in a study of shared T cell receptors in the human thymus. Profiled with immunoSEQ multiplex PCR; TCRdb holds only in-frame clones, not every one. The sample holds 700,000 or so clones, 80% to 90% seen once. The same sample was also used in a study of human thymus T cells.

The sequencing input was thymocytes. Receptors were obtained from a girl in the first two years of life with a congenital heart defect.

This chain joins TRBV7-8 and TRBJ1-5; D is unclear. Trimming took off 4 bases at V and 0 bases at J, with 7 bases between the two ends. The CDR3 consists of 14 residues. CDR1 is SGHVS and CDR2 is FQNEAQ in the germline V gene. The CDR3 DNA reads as TGTGCCAGCAGCTCCGCGAGTAGCAATCAGCCCCAGCATTTT. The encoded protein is CASSSASSNQPQHF.

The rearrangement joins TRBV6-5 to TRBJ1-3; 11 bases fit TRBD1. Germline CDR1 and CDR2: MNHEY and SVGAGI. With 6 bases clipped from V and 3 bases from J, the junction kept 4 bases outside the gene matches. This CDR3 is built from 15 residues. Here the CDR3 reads CASRPGTGGGNTIYF. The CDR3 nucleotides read TGTGCCAGCAGACCCGGGACAGGGGGTGGAAACACCATATATTTT.

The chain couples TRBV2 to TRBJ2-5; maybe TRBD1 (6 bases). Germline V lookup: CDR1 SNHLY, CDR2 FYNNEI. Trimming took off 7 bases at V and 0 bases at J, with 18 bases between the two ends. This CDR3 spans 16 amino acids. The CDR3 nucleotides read TGTGCCAGCACCTCCCAACGGGACACCGACCAAGAGACCCAGTACTTC. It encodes CASTSQRDTDQETQYF.

The CDR3, as DNA: TGTGCCAGCAGCGTTGGGGGGACCACTAGCACAGATACGCAGTATTTT. It yields the protein CASSVGGTTSTDTQYF. The genes are TRBV9 and TRBJ2-3; TRBD2 might be the D (6 bases). The CDR3 runs 16 residues. The V end was cut by 2 bases, the J end by 0 bases, with 13 bases between. CDR1 SGDLS and CDR2 YYNGEE come from the germline V gene.

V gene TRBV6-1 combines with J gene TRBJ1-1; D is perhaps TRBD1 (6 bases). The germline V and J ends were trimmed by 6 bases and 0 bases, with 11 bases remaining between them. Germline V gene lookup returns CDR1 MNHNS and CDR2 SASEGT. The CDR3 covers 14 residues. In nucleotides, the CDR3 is TGTGCCAGCAGACAGGGCCCTTTGAACACTGAAGCTTTCTTT. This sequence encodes CASRQGPLNTEAFF.

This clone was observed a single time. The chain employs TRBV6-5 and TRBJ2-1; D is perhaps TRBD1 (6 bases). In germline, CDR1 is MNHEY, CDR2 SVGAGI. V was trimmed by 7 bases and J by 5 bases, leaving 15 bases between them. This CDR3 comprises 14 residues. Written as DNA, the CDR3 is TGTGCCAGCACGGGCCCGGGACACCACAATGAGCAGTTCTTC. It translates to CASTGPGHHNEQFF.

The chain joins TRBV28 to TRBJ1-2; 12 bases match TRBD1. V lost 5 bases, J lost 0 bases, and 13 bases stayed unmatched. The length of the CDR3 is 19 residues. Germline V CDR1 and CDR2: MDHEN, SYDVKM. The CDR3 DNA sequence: TGTGCCAGCAGTGCCACCGGGACAGGGGGCGCCGAGCCTAACTATGGCTACACCTTC. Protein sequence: CASSATGTGGAEPNYGYTF.

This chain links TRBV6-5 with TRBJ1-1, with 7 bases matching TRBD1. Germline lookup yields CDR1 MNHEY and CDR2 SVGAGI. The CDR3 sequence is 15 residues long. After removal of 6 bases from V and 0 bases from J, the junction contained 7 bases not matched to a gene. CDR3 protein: CASRPLDRVNTEAFF. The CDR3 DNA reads TGTGCCAGCAGGCCACTAGACAGGGTGAACACTGAAGCTTTCTTT.

The CDR3 protein is CASRPGLPRSLTDTQYF. The CDR3 nucleotides are TGTGCCAGCAGGCCGGGACTACCACGAAGCCTTACAGATACGCAGTATTTT. The chain uses TRBV2 and TRBJ2-3, with TRBD2 matching over 7 bases. With 6 bases clipped from V and 3 bases from J, the junction kept 15 bases outside the gene matches. The germline V gene has CDR1 SNHLY and CDR2 FYNNEI. This CDR3 has 17 residues.

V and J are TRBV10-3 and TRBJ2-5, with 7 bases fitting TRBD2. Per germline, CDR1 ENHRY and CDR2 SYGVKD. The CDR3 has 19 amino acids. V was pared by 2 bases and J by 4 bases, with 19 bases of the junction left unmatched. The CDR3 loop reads CAISEHHMSWGGGGETQYF. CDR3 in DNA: TGTGCCATCAGTGAGCATCACATGTCCTGGGGGGGAGGAGGAGAGACCCAGTACTTC.

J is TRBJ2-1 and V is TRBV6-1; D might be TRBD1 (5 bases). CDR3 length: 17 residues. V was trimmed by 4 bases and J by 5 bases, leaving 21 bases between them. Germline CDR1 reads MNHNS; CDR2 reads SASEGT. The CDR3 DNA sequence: TGTGCCAGCAGTGGAAGGGGAAGACAGAATCTCGACAATGAGCAGTTCTTC. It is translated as CASSGRGRQNLDNEQFF.

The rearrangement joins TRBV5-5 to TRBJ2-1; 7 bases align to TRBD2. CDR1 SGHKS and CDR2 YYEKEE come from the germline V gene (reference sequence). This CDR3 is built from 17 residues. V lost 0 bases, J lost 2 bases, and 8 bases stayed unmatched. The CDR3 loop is CASSLGLADQPYNEQFF. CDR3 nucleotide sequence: TGTGCCAGCAGCTTGGGGCTAGCGGACCAACCCTACAATGAGCAGTTCTTC. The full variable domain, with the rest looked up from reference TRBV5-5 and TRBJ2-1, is DAGVTQSPTHLIKTRGQQVTLRCSPISGHKSVSWYQQVLGQGPQFIFQYYEKEERGRGNFPDRFSARQFPNYSSELNVNALLLGDSALYLCASSLGLADQPYNEQFFGPGTRLTVL.

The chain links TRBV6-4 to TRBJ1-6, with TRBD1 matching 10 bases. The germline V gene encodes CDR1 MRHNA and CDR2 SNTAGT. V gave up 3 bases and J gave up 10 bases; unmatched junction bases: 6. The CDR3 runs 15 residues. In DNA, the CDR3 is TGTGCCAGCAGTGAGCTAGGGACAGGGGAATCACCCCTCCACTTT. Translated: CASSELGTGESPLHF.

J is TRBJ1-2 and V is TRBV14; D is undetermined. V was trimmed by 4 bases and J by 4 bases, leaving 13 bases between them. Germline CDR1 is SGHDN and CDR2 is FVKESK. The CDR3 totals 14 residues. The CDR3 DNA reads TGTGCCAGCAGCCCCCGCCCGGGGATCTATGGCTACACCTTC. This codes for CASSPRPGIYGYTF.

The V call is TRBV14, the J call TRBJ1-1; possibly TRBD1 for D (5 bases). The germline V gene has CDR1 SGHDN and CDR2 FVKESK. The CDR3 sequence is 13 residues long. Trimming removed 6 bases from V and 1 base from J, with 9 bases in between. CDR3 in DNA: TGTGCCAGCAGGGGGGGAAGGAACACTGAAGCTTTCTTT. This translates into CASRGGRNTEAFF.

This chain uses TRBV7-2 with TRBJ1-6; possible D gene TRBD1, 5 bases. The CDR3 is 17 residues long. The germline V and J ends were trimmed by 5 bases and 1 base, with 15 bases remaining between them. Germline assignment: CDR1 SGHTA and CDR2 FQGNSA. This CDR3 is CASSGGGVGSYNSPLHF. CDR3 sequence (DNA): TGTGCCAGCAGCGGCGGGGGGGTGGGTTCCTATAATTCACCCCTCCACTTT.

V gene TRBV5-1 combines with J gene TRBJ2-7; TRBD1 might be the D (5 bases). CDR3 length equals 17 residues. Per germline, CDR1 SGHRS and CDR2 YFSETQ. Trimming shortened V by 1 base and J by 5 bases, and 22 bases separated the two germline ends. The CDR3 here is CASSLTPRQLPLDEQYF. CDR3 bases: TGCGCCAGCAGCTTGACCCCCAGACAGCTCCCTTTGGACGAGCAGTACTTC.

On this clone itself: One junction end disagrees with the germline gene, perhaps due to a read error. CDR3 amino acids: CATSGETGYYNQPQHF. The CDR3, as DNA: TGTGCCACCAGCGGAGAGACAGGGTATTACAATCAGCCCCAGCATTTT. The rearrangement joins TRBV15 to TRBJ1-5; 7 bases agree with TRBD1. This CDR3 contains 16 residues. Germline CDR1 LNHNV, CDR2 YYDKDF (reference sequence).

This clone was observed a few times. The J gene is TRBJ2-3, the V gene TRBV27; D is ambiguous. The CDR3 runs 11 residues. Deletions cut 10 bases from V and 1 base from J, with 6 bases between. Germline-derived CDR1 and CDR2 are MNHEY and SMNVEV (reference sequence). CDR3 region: CATVGTDTQYF. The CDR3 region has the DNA TGTGCCACCGTCGGCACAGATACGCAGTATTTT.

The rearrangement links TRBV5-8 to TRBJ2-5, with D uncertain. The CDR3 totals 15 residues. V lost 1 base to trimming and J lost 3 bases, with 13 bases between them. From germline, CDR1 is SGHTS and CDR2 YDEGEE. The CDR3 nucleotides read TGTGCCAGCAGCTTGACCCGTTGGGCCGAAGAGACCCAGTACTTC. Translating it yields CASSLTRWAEETQYF.

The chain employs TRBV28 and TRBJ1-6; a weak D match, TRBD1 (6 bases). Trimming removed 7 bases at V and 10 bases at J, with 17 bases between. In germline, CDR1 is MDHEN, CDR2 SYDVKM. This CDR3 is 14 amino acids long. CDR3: CASTKTGIRSPLHF. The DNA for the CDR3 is TGTGCCAGCACCAAAACAGGGATCCGCTCACCCCTCCACTTT.

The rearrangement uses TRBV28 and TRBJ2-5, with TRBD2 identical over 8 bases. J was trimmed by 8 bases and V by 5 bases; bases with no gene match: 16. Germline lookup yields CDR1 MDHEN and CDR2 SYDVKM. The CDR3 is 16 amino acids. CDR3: CASSLPRGGRPITQYF. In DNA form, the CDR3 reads TGTGCCAGCAGTCTCCCTCGGGGGGGGCGACCTATTACCCAGTACTTC.

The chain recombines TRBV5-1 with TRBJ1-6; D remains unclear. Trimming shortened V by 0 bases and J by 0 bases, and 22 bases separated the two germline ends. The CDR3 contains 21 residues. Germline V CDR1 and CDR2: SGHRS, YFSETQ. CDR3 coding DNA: TGCGCCAGCAGCTTGGGCCCAGATGAAGGACGGGAAAGCTCCTATAATTCACCCCTCCACTTT. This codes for CASSLGPDEGRESSYNSPLHF.

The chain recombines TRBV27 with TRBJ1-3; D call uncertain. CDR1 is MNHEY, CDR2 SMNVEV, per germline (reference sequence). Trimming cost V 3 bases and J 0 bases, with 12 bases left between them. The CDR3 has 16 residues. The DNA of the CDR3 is TGTGCCAGCAGTTTTTCGAGGAGAAGCTCTGGAAACACCATATATTTT. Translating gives CASSFSRRSSGNTIYF.

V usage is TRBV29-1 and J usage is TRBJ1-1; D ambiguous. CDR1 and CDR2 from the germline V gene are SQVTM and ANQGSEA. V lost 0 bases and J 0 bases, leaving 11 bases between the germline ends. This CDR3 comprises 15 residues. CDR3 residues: CSVEDPHDMNTEAFF. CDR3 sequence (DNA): TGCAGCGTTGAAGATCCCCATGACATGAACACTGAAGCTTTCTTT.